This T cell receptor (beta chain) originates from a study of T cells in Graves' hyperthyroidism and ophthalmopathy. Points from the study as a whole: Blood samples included most of the expanded thyroid clonotypes exceeding 0.001.

Amplification yielded TCR beta CDR3 regions, with RNA transcripts as the source. The TCR CDR3 first-round RT-PCR relied on the HTBI primer set. From the multiplex PCR reads, TCRdb called clonotypes with MiXCR, one entry per CDR3 protein. The sample yields around 570,000 distinct CDR3 sequences, 20% seen once. Uncontrolled infection, other autoimmune disease, pregnancy or lactation led to exclusion. From roughly 10 ml of fresh peripheral blood, PBMCs were isolated. This clonotype was observed at least ten times. Its antigen is not known. The V and J ends lost 1 base and 5 bases respectively, with 12 bases between them. The V gene's germline CDR1 is SGHTA and CDR2 FQGNSA. The CDR3 sequence is 14 residues long.

This clonotype originated in a man in his forties with Graves' ophthalmopathy. The sample was blood. The chain combines TRBV7-2 with TRBJ2-7, with D uncertain. The CDR3 region is CASSLDLVVHEQYF. The CDR3, as DNA: TGTGCCAGCAGCTTAGACTTAGTGGTGCACGAGCAGTACTTC.